This T cell receptor (beta chain) comes out of a study of tissue T cells after allogeneic stem cell transplantation. Study results and caveats: Few T cell clones were shared across patients, but motif clusters showed tissue-specific shared signatures.

Survey-depth TCRbeta CDR3 sequencing reported V/J genes and productive frequencies. Libraries were prepared by immunoSEQ multiplex PCR; TCRdb keeps only in-frame clonotypes and omits some of them. The sample includes fewer than 30,000 clones, 73% seen only once; the top ten take 7.7%. V lost 2 bases to trimming and J lost 5 bases, with 15 bases between them. Per germline, CDR1 LGHDT and CDR2 YNNKEL (reference sequence). This CDR3 is built from 15 residues. In the case of this clone: Its antigen remains unidentified.

The source of this sequence is a female donor older than 55 with lung cancer. The source was tissue from the ileum, collected at autopsy. The chain joins TRBV3-1 (or the pseudogene TRBV3-2) to TRBJ1-2; D not resolved. For the CDR3, the DNA is TGTGCCAGCAGCCAACCAGGCGGAGGCCGTTATGGCTACACCTTC. Residues: CASSQPGGGRYGYTF.